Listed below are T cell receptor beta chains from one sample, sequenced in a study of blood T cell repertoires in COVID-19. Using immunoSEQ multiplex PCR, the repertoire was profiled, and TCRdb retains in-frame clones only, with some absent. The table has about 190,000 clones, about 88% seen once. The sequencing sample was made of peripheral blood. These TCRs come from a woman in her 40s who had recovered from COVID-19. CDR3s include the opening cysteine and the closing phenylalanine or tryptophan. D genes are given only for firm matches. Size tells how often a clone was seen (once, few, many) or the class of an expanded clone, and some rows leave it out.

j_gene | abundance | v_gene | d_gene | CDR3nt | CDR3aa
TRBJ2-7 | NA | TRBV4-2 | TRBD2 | TGTGCCAGCAGCCAAGCCCTAGCGGGAAGTTACGAGCAGTACTTC | CASSQALAGSYEQYF
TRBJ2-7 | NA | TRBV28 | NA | TGTGCCAGCACCGGACAGTTTAGGAACGAGCAGTACTTC | CASTGQFRNEQYF
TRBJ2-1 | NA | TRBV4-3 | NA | TGCGCCAGCAGCCAAGTGGCCCAGGGGGGCAATGAGCAGTTCTTC | CASSQVAQGGNEQFF
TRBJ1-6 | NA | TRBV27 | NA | TGTGCCAGCAGCCCAATCAATTCACCCCTCCACTTT | CASSPINSPLHF
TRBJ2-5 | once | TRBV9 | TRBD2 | TGTGCCAGCAGCGTGACGACTAGCGGGAGGGGGTACCAAGAGACCCAGTACTTC | CASSVTTSGRGYQETQYF
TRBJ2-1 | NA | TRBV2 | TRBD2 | TGTGCCAGCAGTGGGGAGGGACTAGCGGGAGAAGGTGAGCAGTTCTTC | CASSGEGLAGEGEQFF
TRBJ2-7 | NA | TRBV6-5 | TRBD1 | TGTGCCAGCATTCAAGGGACAGGCCCCATCTACGAGCAGTACTTC | CASIQGTGPIYEQYF
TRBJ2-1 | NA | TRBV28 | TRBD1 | TGTGCCAGCAGGGAATCTTACAGGGGCCTCAATGAGCAGTTCTTC | CASRESYRGLNEQFF
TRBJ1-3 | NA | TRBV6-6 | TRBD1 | TGTGCCAGCAGTCCGGGAGGCAGGGGGCAGTCTGGAAACACCATATATTTT | CASSPGGRGQSGNTIYF
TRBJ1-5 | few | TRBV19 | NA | TGTGCCAGTAGTATACAGTCAGGGTATGATCAGCCCCAGCATTTT | CASSIQSGYDQPQHF
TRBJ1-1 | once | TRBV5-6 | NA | TGTGCCAGCAGCCGGGTGAACACTGAAGCTTTCTTT | CASSRVNTEAFF
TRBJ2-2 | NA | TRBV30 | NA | TGTGCCTGGAGTCTGGACAGACACACCGGGGAGCTGTTTTTT | CAWSLDRHTGELFF
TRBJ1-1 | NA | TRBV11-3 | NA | TGTGCCAGCAGCTCCCGGGGGGACTCTGAAGCTTTCTTT | CASSSRGDSEAFF
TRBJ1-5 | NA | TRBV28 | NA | TGTGCCAGCAGTTTTCCCAGGGTGGGCGGCAATCAGCCCCAGCATTTT | CASSFPRVGGNQPQHF
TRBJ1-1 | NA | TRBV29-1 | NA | TGCAGCGTTGAACCCGCAGTCCCGAACACTGAAGCTTTCTTT | CSVEPAVPNTEAFF
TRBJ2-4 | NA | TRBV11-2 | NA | TGTGCCAGCAGCTTAGATTTTCCCCCCTCACTAGCCAAAAACATTCAGTACTTC | CASSLDFPPSLAKNIQYF
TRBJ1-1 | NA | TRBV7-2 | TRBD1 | TGTGCCAGCCGCCTGGACAGGGCGACCACTGAAGCTTTCTTT | CASRLDRATTEAFF